These T cell receptor beta chains were read from a single sample in a study of T cell repertoires in cytomegalovirus infection. From the reads, TCRdb called clonotypes with MiXCR, one entry per CDR3 protein. Of 310,000 or so distinct CDR3 sequences listed, 8% to 10% are singletons. What was sequenced was PBMCs. All receptors derive from a human donor in good health (CMV status not recorded). Some clones in this sample may be carry-over from other donors' samples. CDR3s include the opening cysteine and the closing phenylalanine or tryptophan. The D gene is left open where the match is weak. Only some rows state a clone size, as once, few, many or a class for expanded clones.

TRBJ1-5 | TRBV7-9 | many | - | CASSPTGMGQPQHF | TGTGCCAGCAGCCCTACGGGGATGGGGCAGCCCCAGCATTTT
TRBJ2-7 | TRBV7-2 | many | TRBD1 | CASSLASDRVYEQYF | TGTGCCAGCAGCTTGGCGTCCGACAGGGTCTACGAGCAGTACTTC
TRBJ2-7 | TRBV25-1 | many | - | CASSARGTRPYEQYF | TGTGCCAGCAGTGCACGGGGTACTCGACCCTACGAGCAGTACTTC
TRBJ2-5 | TRBV5-6 | many | - | CASSLDSGLKETQYF | TGTGCCAGCAGCTTGGATTCAGGTCTTAAAGAGACCCAGTACTTC
TRBJ1-1 | TRBV4-1 | many | - | CASSQAEAPNTEAFF | TGCGCCAGCAGCCAAGCCGAAGCCCCGAACACTGAAGCTTTCTTT
TRBJ1-1 | TRBV5-1 | many | - | CASSSWTAKNTEAFF | TGCGCCAGCAGCTCATGGACAGCTAAGAACACTGAAGCTTTCTTT
TRBJ2-7 | TRBV5-8 | - | - | CASSLGREEQYF | TGTGCCAGCAGCTTGGGGAGGGAGGAGCAGTACTTC
TRBJ1-5 | TRBV18 | many | - | CASSPLQGNQPQHF | TGTGCCAGCTCACCACTGCAGGGGAATCAGCCCCAGCATTTT
TRBJ2-1 | TRBV7-2 | many | - | CASSLARDNEQFF | TGTGCCAGCAGCTTAGCCAGGGACAATGAGCAGTTCTTC
TRBJ2-7 | TRBV7-2 | many | - | CASSIDPSSYEQYF | TGTGCCAGCAGCATTGACCCGAGCTCCTACGAGCAGTACTTC
TRBJ1-6 | TRBV14 | many | - | CASSHGRRGDSPLHF | TGTGCCAGCAGCCATGGACGGAGGGGTGATTCACCCCTCCACTTT
TRBJ2-2 | TRBV6-1 | many | - | CASSEGGRRYTGELFF | TGTGCCAGCAGTGAAGGGGGGCGCCGATACACCGGGGAGCTGTTTTTT
TRBJ1-1 | TRBV5-1 | - | - | CASSLDRSRRLNTEAFF | TGCGCCAGCAGCTTGGACAGGTCCCGGCGACTGAACACTGAAGCTTTCTTT
TRBJ1-2 | TRBV6-1 | many | TRBD1 | CASSSSGTGGHGYTF | TGTGCCAGCAGTTCGTCCGGGACAGGGGGCCATGGCTACACCTTC
TRBJ2-5 | TRBV7-9 | many | - | CASSLGTLETQYF | TGTGCCAGCAGCCTGGGGACGTTAGAGACCCAGTACTTC
TRBJ2-2 | TRBV7-8 | many | - | CASSLKRGTGELFF | TGTGCCAGCAGCTTAAAGAGAGGGACCGGGGAGCTGTTTTTT
TRBJ2-5 | TRBV28 | many | - | CASSRQEVEETQYF | TGTGCCAGCAGTCGTCAGGAGGTGGAAGAGACCCAGTACTTC
TRBJ2-1 | TRBV28 | - | - | CASSRVGYQFF | TGTGCCAGCTCTAGGGTGGGATACCAGTTCTTC
TRBJ1-5 | TRBV20-1 | - | - | CSASIRARGNQPQHF | TGCAGTGCTAGTATCCGGGCACGAGGCAATCAGCCCCAGCATTTT
TRBJ2-5 | TRBV25-1 | many | - | CASSEPRVLQETQYF | TGTGCCAGCAGTGAACCAAGGGTCCTCCAAGAGACCCAGTACTTC
TRBJ2-5 | TRBV29-1 | many | TRBD1 | CSVAVPSPGQPWETQYF | TGCAGCGTTGCCGTACCGTCCCCGGGACAGCCTTGGGAGACCCAGTACTTC
TRBJ2-5 | TRBV7-9 | many | - | CASSFGLNRDRIKTQYF | TGTGCCAGCAGCTTCGGACTTAACAGGGATCGCATAAAGACCCAGTACTTC
TRBJ2-1 | TRBV7-4 | many | - | CASSLAGEPPEFF | TGTGCCAGCAGCTTAGCGGGAGAGCCCCCCGAGTTCTTC
TRBJ2-3 | TRBV7-9 | few | - | CASSHRQVGLTDTQYF | TGTGCCAGCAGCCACAGACAGGTGGGGTTAACAGATACGCAGTATTTT
TRBJ2-1 | TRBV29-1 | many | TRBD2 | CSGRLAGGGNEQFF | TGCAGCGGAAGACTAGCGGGGGGGGGGAATGAGCAGTTCTTC
TRBJ1-2 | TRBV7-2 | many | TRBD1 | CASSPGTGPGYTF | TGTGCCAGCAGCCCCGGGACAGGGCCTGGCTACACCTTC
TRBJ2-1 | TRBV14 | many | TRBD2 | CASSLRGGLREQFF | TGTGCCAGCAGCCTGCGGGGGGGCTTAAGGGAGCAGTTCTTC
TRBJ2-3 | TRBV19 | many | TRBD2 | CASMGTSVGTDTQYF | TGTGCCAGTATGGGGACTAGCGTTGGCACAGATACGCAGTATTTT
TRBJ2-7 | TRBV12-3/TRBV12-4 | few | - | CASSPGITYEQYF | TGTGCCAGCAGTCCCGGGATTACCTACGAGCAGTACTTC
TRBJ1-6 | TRBV20-1 | - | TRBD1 | CSARDNRGRANSPLHF | TGCAGTGCTAGAGATAACAGGGGGCGCGCTAATTCACCCCTCCACTTT